These T cell receptor beta chains were read from a single sample in a study of beta chain features in type 1 diabetes. Clones were read by immunoSEQ multiplex PCR, and TCRdb kept only the in-frame ones, dropping some. The sample contains 550,000 to 850,000 clones, roughly 13% of which appear only once. The sequencing input was naive CD4+ T cells from blood. The receptors shown here come from a man aged 18 to 35 with type 1 diabetes. CDR3s include the opening cysteine and the closing phenylalanine or tryptophan. The D gene is left open where the match is weak. Where a row states a size, it is once, few, many or the class of an expanded clone; other rows omit it.

j_call v_call d_call clone_size cdr3_aa cdr3_nt
TRBJ1-1 TRBV14 . few CASSQGGNTEAFF TGTGCCAGCAGCCAAGGCGGGAACACTGAAGCTTTCTTT
TRBJ1-5 TRBV2 . few CASSVREASNQPQHF TGTGCCAGCAGCGTCCGGGAGGCCAGCAATCAGCCCCAGCATTTT
TRBJ2-1 TRBV2 TRBD1 few CASSQRQGVYNEQFF TGTGCCAGCAGCCAAAGACAGGGTGTATACAATGAGCAGTTCTTC
TRBJ2-3 TRBV10-3 TRBD1 few CAISEDRGADTQYF TGTGCCATCAGTGAGGACAGGGGGGCAGATACGCAGTATTTT
TRBJ2-3 TRBV6-1 . . CASTTTDTQYF TGTGCCAGCACAACCACAGATACGCAGTATTTT
TRBJ2-7 TRBV6-1 . . CASSEAGAGVAPRTHEQYF TGTGCCAGCAGTGAAGCGGGGGCAGGGGTCGCCCCCCGGACCCACGAGCAGTACTTC
TRBJ1-1 TRBV6-5 . . CASSHQSGANTEAFF TGTGCCAGCAGTCACCAGTCAGGGGCGAACACTGAAGCTTTCTTT
TRBJ2-7 TRBV5-6 . . CASSLRRSSYEQYF TGTGCCAGCAGCTTGAGGAGGAGCTCCTACGAGCAGTACTTC
TRBJ2-6 TRBV28 TRBD1 few CASSLMTGQTGANVLTF TGTGCCAGCAGTTTAATGACAGGGCAAACAGGGGCCAACGTCCTGACTTTC
TRBJ2-7 TRBV29-1 TRBD2 . CSVEKGSGVNGEQYF TGCAGCGTAGAAAAGGGAAGCGGGGTCAACGGGGAGCAGTACTTC
TRBJ2-1 TRBV7-8 . few CASSLAGSPSWGEQFF TGTGCCAGCAGCTTAGCCGGCAGCCCAAGTTGGGGTGAGCAGTTCTTC
TRBJ1-5 TRBV4-2 . few CASSQGVGSNQPQHF TGTGCCAGCAGCCAAGGGGTCGGGAGCAATCAGCCCCAGCATTTT
TRBJ1-2 TRBV25-1 . . CASSEWGHSASGYTF TGTGCCAGCAGTGAATGGGGACATAGCGCGAGTGGCTACACCTTC
TRBJ1-6 TRBV18 . . CASSPREGGYNSPLHF TGTGCCAGCTCACCACGGGAAGGAGGCTATAATTCACCCCTCCACTTT
TRBJ1-3 TRBV19 . . CASSPQGNTIYF TGTGCCAGTAGTCCCCAGGGAAACACCATATATTTT
TRBJ2-3 TRBV7-3 TRBD1 . CASSLTGGGDTQYF TGTGCCAGCAGCCTGACAGGGGGCGGCGATACGCAGTATTTT
TRBJ2-7 TRBV2 . . CASTSDTYEQYF .
TRBJ1-1 TRBV7-9 . . CASSLASGRTEAFF TGTGCCAGCAGCTTAGCGTCAGGGCGCACTGAAGCTTTCTTT
TRBJ2-3 TRBV30 TRBD1 few CAFRGPPTDTQYF TGTGCCTTCAGGGGGCCACCCACAGATACGCAGTATTTT
TRBJ2-7 TRBV7-3 . few CASSFDPAYEQYF TGTGCCAGCAGCTTTGACCCAGCCTACGAGCAGTACTTC
TRBJ1-5 TRBV30 . . CAWSRSRNQPQHF TGTGCCTGGAGTCGGAGCCGCAATCAGCCCCAGCATTTT
TRBJ1-1 TRBV25-1 TRBD1 . CASSGIPGQGPFGTEAFF TGTGCCAGCAGTGGGATTCCGGGACAGGGTCCATTTGGCACTGAAGCTTTCTTT
TRBJ2-7 TRBV5-4 . few CASSFPHSYEQYF TGTGCCAGCAGCTTCCCCCACTCCTACGAGCAGTACTTC
TRBJ1-1 TRBV18 . . CASSPRPGKGAEAFF TGTGCCAGCTCACCACGTCCAGGGAAAGGTGCTGAAGCTTTCTTT
TRBJ1-4 TRBV7-9 . few CASSLGGRNEKLFF TGTGCCAGCAGCTTGGGGGGACGAAATGAAAAACTGTTTTTT
TRBJ1-1 TRBV2 . . CASEEDRTIMNTEAFF TGTGCCAGCGAGGAAGACAGGACCATCATGAACACTGAAGCTTTCTTT
TRBJ2-7 TRBV4-2 . . CASSQETRPGEQYF TGTGCCAGCAGCCAAGAGACCCGTCCGGGCGAGCAGTACTTC
TRBJ1-2 TRBV27 . . CASSLNGKTGYTF TGTGCCAGCAGTTTAAACGGGAAGACGGGCTACACCTTC
TRBJ2-2 TRBV29-1 TRBD1 few CSANRGSPGELFF TGCAGCGCAAACAGGGGATCCCCCGGGGAGCTGTTTTTT
TRBJ2-7 TRBV4-1 . . CASSQDGSGIEREQYF TGCGCCAGCAGCCAAGATGGTTCGGGGATAGAAAGGGAGCAGTACTTC
TRBJ2-2 TRBV19 . few CASNPVTANTGELFF TGTGCCAGTAACCCCGTCACAGCGAACACCGGGGAGCTGTTTTTT
TRBJ2-7 TRBV27 . . CASSFGVPGNEQYF TGTGCCAGCAGTTTTGGAGTACCGGGGAACGAGCAGTACTTC
TRBJ1-2 TRBV6-5 . . CATAWTDYGYTF TGTGCCACTGCGTGGACGGACTATGGCTACACCTTC
TRBJ2-5 TRBV5-1 . . CASSSPEGQETQYF TGCGCCAGCAGCTCCCCTGAGGGCCAAGAGACCCAGTACTTC
TRBJ1-2 TRBV30 TRBD1 . CAWDGGQGYGYTF TGTGCCTGGGATGGGGGACAGGGGTATGGCTACACCTTC
TRBJ2-7 TRBV18 . few CASSPRSGQSGAYEQYF TGTGCCAGCTCACCAAGGTCTGGACAGTCGGGCGCCTACGAGCAGTACTTC
TRBJ1-1 TRBV28 . . CASSLDLGRAFF TGTGCCAGCAGTTTAGATCTGGGCAGAGCTTTCTTT
TRBJ1-2 TRBV6-5 . few CASSYSGPWGYGYTF TGTGCCAGCAGTTACTCCGGCCCGTGGGGCTATGGCTACACCTTC
TRBJ2-7 TRBV10-2 . few CASMIRDREQYF TGCGCCAGCATGATCCGGGACCGCGAGCAGTACTTC
TRBJ1-2 TRBV5-4 . few CASSLAGLALYGYTF TGTGCCAGCAGCTTGGCGGGTCTTGCCCTCTATGGCTACACCTTC
TRBJ1-2 TRBV29-1 . . CSVSSVGPDLFGYTF TGCAGCGTTTCCTCTGTGGGACCGGACTTATTTGGCTACACCTTC
TRBJ1-6 TRBV7-9 . few CATDEGYNSPLHF TGTGCCACCGACGAAGGGTATAATTCACCCCTCCACTTT
TRBJ1-5 TRBV9 . few CASSVASGESQPQHF TGTGCCAGCAGCGTAGCTTCAGGGGAAAGTCAGCCCCAGCATTTT
TRBJ2-5 TRBV9 . few CASSVEGGLRKTQYF TGTGCCAGCAGCGTAGAGGGGGGACTTCGTAAGACCCAGTACTTC
TRBJ2-5 TRBV19 . few CASSPVAGPETQYF TGTGCCAGTAGTCCTGTCGCAGGTCCAGAGACCCAGTACTTC
TRBJ1-2 TRBV6-5 . . CASSRGTGNGYTF TGTGCCAGCAGCCGCGGGACGGGTAATGGCTACACCTTC
TRBJ1-3 TRBV29-1 TRBD1 . CSAELTGGGYTIYF TGCAGCGCCGAACTTACAGGGGGCGGGTACACCATATATTTT
TRBJ1-2 TRBV30 . . CAWRVGTNYGYTF TGTGCCTGGAGAGTAGGGACTAACTATGGCTACACCTTC
TRBJ1-2 TRBV30 . few CALRLGYGYTF TGTGCCCTGCGGTTAGGCTATGGCTACACCTTC
TRBJ2-1 TRBV5-1 . . CASSLDGHAAIDEQFF TGCGCCAGCAGCTTGGACGGCCACGCTGCGATAGATGAGCAGTTCTTC
TRBJ2-3 TRBV30 . few CAWRLQGTDTQYF TGTGCCTGGAGATTACAGGGCACAGATACGCAGTATTTT
TRBJ2-7 TRBV25-1 TRBD2 few CASSLPGGEQYF TGTGCCAGCAGCCTTCCGGGGGGCGAGCAGTACTTC
TRBJ1-3 TRBV19 TRBD1 . CASTGTAGNTIYF TGTGCCAGTACTGGGACAGCTGGAAACACCATATATTTT
TRBJ2-3 TRBV30 . . CAWNRDPSTDTQYF TGTGCCTGGAACAGGGATCCTAGCACAGATACGCAGTATTTT
TRBJ1-2 TRBV30 TRBD1 few CACDRVPTPYGYTF TGTGCCTGTGACAGGGTCCCTACACCGTATGGCTACACCTTC
TRBJ1-1 TRBV5-1 . once CASTLTGSNTEAFF TGCGCCAGCACCCTGACAGGTTCCAACACTGAAGCTTTCTTT
TRBJ2-1 TRBV19 . . CASIGRYNEQFF TGTGCCAGTATCGGGAGATACAATGAGCAGTTCTTC
TRBJ1-1 TRBV14 . few CASSQLGGMNTEAFF TGTGCCAGCAGCCAACTCGGGGGAATGAACACTGAAGCTTTCTTT
TRBJ2-1 TRBV15 . few CATSRVGPYNEQFF TGTGCCACCAGCAGAGTCGGACCGTACAATGAGCAGTTCTTC